This T cell receptor (beta chain) was retrieved from a study of OX40 agonist ivuxolimab in advanced cancers. Study-wide background: Eligibility rules accepted prior anti-PD-1, anti-PD-L1 or anti-CTLA-4 therapy, and 40% to 50% had some. Study findings and constraints: CD4+ and CD8+ T cells in blood underwent clonal expansion by week 6 at 0.1 to 3.0 mg/kg. Researchers did not establish what antigens the expanded peripheral T cells target.

Sequencing used immunoSEQ multiplex PCR; TCRdb keeps in-frame clones, though not all of them. The repertoire consists of under 90,000 clones, with roughly 83% occurring once and the leading ten covering more than 1.4%. V shed 2 bases, J shed 8 bases, and the junction held 7 bases outside the gene matches. The CDR3 is made up of 15 amino acids. CDR1 SGHDT and CDR2 YYEEEE come from the germline V gene. On this clone itself: Antigen unknown.

The clonotype was recovered from an adult with an advanced solid tumor such as melanoma, head and neck, liver or kidney cancer. Sample: CD4+ or CD8+ T cells sorted from blood, taken in a trial of the OX40 agonist ivuxolimab. The chain joins TRBV5-6 to TRBJ1-1; TRBD1 agrees at 12 bases. The CDR3 region is CASSFTGTGGVEAFF. The CDR3 DNA reads as TGTGCCAGCAGCTTTACCGGGACAGGGGGCGTGGAAGCTTTCTTT.